What follows are 26 T cell receptor beta chains derived from one specimen sequenced in a study of beta chain features in type 1 diabetes. The entirety of the isolated RNA underwent reverse transcription, so expressed TCRB transcripts were sequenced. Clones were sequenced by immunoSEQ multiplex PCR, and TCRdb holds only the in-frame ones, with some missing. The sample includes a few hundred thousand clones, over 8.5% of them seen just once. Their specific antigens are unknown. Whole-study findings and limits: The study found moderately but significantly shorter TCRB CDR3s in all four CD4+ subsets of Type 1 diabetes patients.

Sequencing used central memory CD4+ T cells from blood. These receptors came from a man younger than 45 with type 1 diabetes.

The chain carries TRBV4-1 and TRBJ2-3, with no clear D. Germline V lookup: CDR1 MGHRA, CDR2 YSYEKL. V was pared by 4 bases and J by 2 bases, with 10 bases between. This CDR3 has 14 amino acids. DNA for the CDR3: TGCGCCAGCAGCCTCGACTCGGCCACAGATACGCAGTATTTT. Protein sequence: CASSLDSATDTQYF.

The J gene is TRBJ1-6, the V gene TRBV7-2; perhaps TRBD1 as D (5 bases). V lost 3 bases and J lost 8, with 11 bases in between. The CDR3 covers 14 residues. From germline, CDR1 is SGHTA and CDR2 FQGNSA. The CDR3 protein is CASSFEGPYSPLHF. The CDR3 nucleotides are TGTGCCAGCAGCTTCGAGGGACCTTATTCACCCCTCCACTTT.

This clone was observed a handful of times. The chain recombines TRBV11-3 with TRBJ2-1, with D maybe TRBD1 (6 bases). V lost 3 bases, J lost 5 bases, and 11 bases lay in between. Germline-derived CDR1 and CDR2 are SGHNT and YENEEA. The CDR3 consists of 14 residues. CDR3 residues: CASSFLGHNNEQFF. Written as DNA, the CDR3 is TGTGCCAGCAGCTTCCTGGGACATAACAATGAGCAGTTCTTC.

This CDR3 reads CASSLRTGGRMAGELFF. CDR3 coding DNA: TGTGCCAGCAGTTTGAGGACAGGTGGACGTATGGCCGGGGAGCTGTTTTTT. The V gene is TRBV28, the J gene TRBJ2-2; the match to TRBD1 covers 7 bases. V shed 3 bases and J 6 bases; nucleotides not matched to a gene: 13. This CDR3 is 17 amino acids long. Germline values: CDR1 MDHEN, CDR2 SYDVKM.

The chain uses TRBV4-3 and TRBJ2-7, with 14 nucleotides matching TRBD2. The CDR3 is 19 residues long. The ends lost 0 bases at V and 0 bases at J; junction bases unmatched: 7. Germline V lookup: CDR1 LGHNA, CDR2 YSLEER. DNA for the CDR3: TGCGCCAGCAGCCAAGAGATAGGACTAGCGGGAGGTCGCTCCTACGAGCAGTACTTC. As protein: CASSQEIGLAGGRSYEQYF.

The genes are TRBV2 and TRBJ1-5; 7 bases fit TRBD1. The CDR3 contains 16 residues. Germline-derived CDR1 and CDR2 are SNHLY and FYNNEI. The V segment lost 6 bases and the J segment 1 base; nucleotides outside the gene matches: 9. CDR3 coding DNA: TGTGCCAGCAGCGCTTGGACAGGCAACAGCAATCAGCCCCAGCATTTT. As protein: CASSAWTGNSNQPQHF.

The sample holds many counts of this clone. CDR3 loop: CASTQLTSGSRNEQFF. In nucleotides, the CDR3 is TGTGCCAGCACCCAGCTTACTAGCGGGAGCCGCAATGAGCAGTTCTTC. The chain has TRBV27 and TRBJ2-1, with 11 bases matching TRBD2. Trimming cost V 7 bases and J 6 bases; bases outside gene matches: 11. This CDR3 region has 16 residues. The germline V gene encodes CDR1 MNHEY and CDR2 SMNVEV (reference sequence).

This clone was seen only a few times. The chain carries TRBV15 and TRBJ1-2; weak D call: TRBD1 (5 bases). This CDR3 contains 14 residues. V was shortened by 1 base and J by 2 bases, with 8 bases between the two germline ends. Germline V gives CDR1 LNHNV, CDR2 YYDKDF (reference sequence). DNA of the CDR3: TGTGCCACCAGCAGAGGGGGGACGAACTATGGCTACACCTTC. Protein sequence: CATSRGGTNYGYTF.

Notes on this clone: This specimen includes other DNA sequences encoding the same CDR3. The chain links TRBV18 to TRBJ2-2; 10 positions agree with TRBD1. Unmatched junction bases numbered 3, after V lost 4 bases and J lost 4 bases. The CDR3 runs 15 residues. Germline V gives CDR1 KGHSH, CDR2 LQKENI. The CDR3 spells CASSRDRGSTGELFF. The DNA of the CDR3 is TGTGCCAGCTCACGGGACAGGGGCTCCACCGGGGAGCTGTTTTTT.

V gene TRBV6-5 combines with J gene TRBJ2-3; D is uncertain. The germline V gene has CDR1 MNHEY and CDR2 SVGAGI. The CDR3 contains 13 residues. The V end was cut by 5 bases, the J end by 0 bases, with 6 bases between. The CDR3 nucleotides read TGTGCCAGCAGTGCCGGGAGCACAGATACGCAGTATTTT. Encoded protein: CASSAGSTDTQYF.

The chain uses TRBV6-5 and TRBJ2-3; D possibly corresponds to TRBD2 (5 bases). This CDR3 is 15 amino acids long. Germline values: CDR1 MNHEY, CDR2 SVGAGI. Trimming removed 2 bases at V and 3 bases at J, with 12 bases between. This CDR3 is CASSYPAVGTDTQYF. The CDR3 DNA is TGTGCCAGCAGTTACCCAGCGGTGGGAACAGATACGCAGTATTTT.

This rearrangement joins TRBV30 to TRBJ1-3; D uncertain. Germline V gene sequence: CDR1 GTSNPN, CDR2 SVGIG (reference sequence). CDR3 length equals 12 residues. The V end lost 8 bases, the J end lost 0 bases, and 8 bases lay between the germline ends. The CDR3 sequence is CAPGNSGNTIYF. CDR3 sequence (DNA): TGTGCCCCGGGAAACTCTGGAAACACCATATATTTT. The full variable domain, in which reference TRBV30 and TRBJ1-3 provide the parts outside the CDR3, is SQTIHQWPATLVQPVGSPLSLECTVEGTSNPNLYWYRQAAGRGLQLLFYSVGIGQISSEVPQNLSASRPQDRQFILSSKKLLLSDSGFYLCAPGNSGNTIYFGEGSWLTVV.

This clone was seen a handful of times. The likely explanation is a read error, given a far larger clone one base away. Other DNA sequences in this sample translate to the same CDR3. The chain employs TRBV5-4 and TRBJ2-1; maybe TRBD1 (5 bases). There are 13 residues in the CDR3. The germline V gene encodes CDR1 SGHNT and CDR2 YYREEE (reference sequence). V gave up 4 bases and J gave up 10 bases, with 15 bases separating them. The CDR3 bases are TGTGCCAGCAGCCAGATTCAGGGCGGAGAGCAGTTCTTC. Its translation: CASSQIQGGEQFF. The variable domain in full, completed from reference TRBV5-4 and TRBJ2-1, reads ETGVTQSPTHLIKTRGQQVTLRCSSQSGHNTVSWYQQALGQGPQFIFQYYREEENGRGNFPPRFSGLQFPNYSSELNVNALELDDSALYLCASSQIQGGEQFFGPGTRLTVL.

This clone was found many times. This chain joins TRBV18 and TRBJ1-3; weak D call: TRBD1 (6 bases). CDR3 length: 15 amino acids. Germline V gives CDR1 KGHSH, CDR2 LQKENI. V was clipped by 2 bases and J by 3 bases, with 11 bases between them. Written as DNA, the CDR3 is TGTGCCAGCTCACCAACGACAGGCTTTGGAAACACCATATATTTT. Translation gives CASSPTTGFGNTIYF.

Notes on this clone: One end of the junction does not line up with germline, which may come from a read error. The rearrangement links TRBV7-9 to TRBJ1-4; D call uncertain. The CDR3 is 13 amino acids. Germline assignment: CDR1 SEHNR and CDR2 FQNEAQ (reference sequence). CDR3 DNA: TGCGCCAGCAGCCTTGGACCATGGGAAAAACTGTTTTTT. Translated, it gives CASSLGPWEKLFF.

This clone was counted many times. CDR3 region: CASSPQGSSYEQYF. The CDR3 DNA reads TGCGCCAGCAGCCCCCAGGGGTCTTCCTACGAGCAGTACTTC. The chain carries TRBV5-1 and TRBJ2-7; tentatively, D is TRBD1 (6 bases). Per germline, CDR1 SGHRS and CDR2 YFSETQ. The V end was cut by 4 bases, the J end by 1 base, with 12 bases between. The CDR3 sequence is 14 residues long.

CDR3 in DNA: TGTGCCTGGAGTCCTCATAGCCCAGTCGAGGGAGCTTTCTTT. It is translated as CAWSPHSPVEGAFF. V and J are TRBV30 and TRBJ1-1; D call uncertain. CDR3 length: 14 residues. Germline V gene lookup returns CDR1 GTSNPN and CDR2 SVGIG (reference sequence). Trimming cost V 2 bases and J 10 bases, with 20 bases left between them. The complete variable domain, with remaining parts taken from reference TRBV30 and TRBJ1-1, reads SQTIHQWPATLVQPVGSPLSLECTVEGTSNPNLYWYRQAAGRGLQLLFYSVGIGQISSEVPQNLSASRPQDRQFILSSKKLLLSDSGFYLCAWSPHSPVEGAFFGQGTRLTVV.

This clone was seen more than once but under ten times. The chain couples TRBV5-1 to TRBJ2-2; possible D gene TRBD1, 6 bases. Per germline, CDR1 SGHRS and CDR2 YFSETQ. This CDR3 contains 15 residues. V shed 2 bases and J shed 5 bases, with 13 bases lying between them. The DNA of the CDR3 is TGCGCCAGCAGCTTTGGGGGCTGGAGTACCGGGGAGCTGTTTTTT. Protein: CASSFGGWSTGELFF.

The gene calls are TRBV2 and TRBJ2-3, with 7 bases fitting TRBD1. V dropped 6 bases and J dropped 2; count of bases not matched to a gene: 5. Germline-derived CDR1 and CDR2 are SNHLY and FYNNEI. CDR3 size: 14 residues. The CDR3 is CASRRDSNTDTQYF. Here the CDR3 DNA reads TGTGCCAGCAGACGGGACAGTAACACAGATACGCAGTATTTT. The variable domain in full, with the rest retrieved from reference TRBV2 and TRBJ2-3, is EPEVTQTPSHQVTQMGQEVILRCVPISNHLYFYWYRQILGQKVEFLVSFYNNEISEKSEIFDDQFSVERPDGSNFTLKIRSTKLEDSAMYFCASRRDSNTDTQYFGPGTRLTVL.

This clone showed up many times. V is TRBV5-1 and J is TRBJ2-5; a possible D gene is TRBD1 (6 bases). The CDR3 length is 14 residues. Between the trimmed V and J ends, which lost 2 bases and 1 base, there was a span of 9 bases. Germline CDR1 is SGHRS and CDR2 is YFSETQ. This CDR3 is CASSLQGFQETQYF. The CDR3, as DNA: TGCGCCAGCAGCTTACAGGGATTCCAAGAGACCCAGTACTTC.

This clone has a count of ten or more. The V gene is TRBV28, the J gene TRBJ1-1; 7 nucleotides agree with TRBD1. Germline CDR1 and CDR2: MDHEN and SYDVKM. V dropped 4 bases and J dropped 1; count of bases not matched to a gene: 6. The CDR3 is 15 residues long. CDR3 sequence (DNA): TGTGCCAGCAGTTCCCATGGACAGGCGAACACTGAAGCTTTCTTT. Translating gives CASSSHGQANTEAFF.

This clone was counted a few times. This chain joins TRBV28 and TRBJ1-1; D possibly corresponds to TRBD1 (5 bases). The CDR3 contains 16 residues. Germline CDR1 reads MDHEN; CDR2 reads SYDVKM. Trimming took 5 bases from V and 3 from J, leaving 19 bases between them. CDR3: CASSGPESGMDTEAFF. The CDR3 DNA follows: TGTGCCAGCAGTGGGCCAGAATCAGGGATGGACACTGAAGCTTTCTTT.

This clone was recorded many times. The chain links TRBV29-1 to TRBJ2-3; 8 bases map to TRBD2. CDR3 size: 14 residues. The V segment lost 3 bases and the J segment 5 bases; nucleotides outside the gene matches: 7. Germline V gene sequence: CDR1 SQVTM, CDR2 ANQGSEA. In DNA form, the CDR3 reads TGCAGCGTTGATGTAGCGGGAAGTGGAGATACGCAGTATTTT. Translating it yields CSVDVAGSGDTQYF.

The rearrangement links TRBV19 to TRBJ1-1; 9 nucleotides align to TRBD1. The CDR3 is 14 amino acids. Per the germline V gene, CDR1 is LNHDA and CDR2 is SQIVND (reference sequence). V shed 5 bases, J shed 5 bases, and the junction held 6 bases outside the gene matches. The CDR3 protein is CASSETGGTTEAFF. The DNA of the CDR3 is TGTGCCAGTAGTGAGACAGGGGGAACGACTGAAGCTTTCTTT. Full variable domain (outside the CDR3, taken from reference TRBV19 and TRBJ1-1): DGGITQSPKYLFRKEGQNVTLSCEQNLNHDAMYWYRQDPGQGLRLIYYSQIVNDFQKGDIAEGYSVSREKKESFPLTVTSAQKNPTAFYLCASSETGGTTEAFFGQGTRLTVV.

The chain has TRBV18 and TRBJ1-1; 7 bases fit TRBD1. CDR3 length equals 15 residues. V was pared by 2 bases and J by 3 bases, with 6 bases of the junction left unmatched. The germline V gene encodes CDR1 KGHSH and CDR2 LQKENI. This CDR3 is CASSPSPTGYTEAFF. The CDR3 region has the DNA TGTGCCAGCTCACCATCGCCGACAGGGTACACTGAAGCTTTCTTT. Full variable domain (rest looked up from reference TRBV18 and TRBJ1-1): NAGVMQNPRHLVRRRGQEARLRCSPMKGHSHVYWYRQLPEEGLKFMVYLQKENIIDESGMPKERFSAEFPKEGPSILRIQQVVRGDSAAYFCASSPSPTGYTEAFFGQGTRLTVV.

CDR3 nucleotides: TGTGCCAGCAGCTTTAGTCCCGGGACGGATGAAAAACTGTTTTTT. Translating gives CASSFSPGTDEKLFF. The V gene is TRBV5-5, the J gene TRBJ1-4, with TRBD1 as a possible D gene (5 bases). Germline V gives CDR1 SGHKS, CDR2 YYEKEE (reference sequence). The CDR3 extends over 15 amino acids. V lost 2 bases and J lost 6, with 14 bases in between.